The 2 T cell receptor beta chains given below trace back to one sample, sequenced in a study of OX40 agonist ivuxolimab in advanced cancers. Library construction relied on the immunoSEQ multiplex PCR assay. Imported from immuneACCESS, the table was reduced by TCRdb to in-frame sequences with V and J called. These copies leave out some clones; in studies compared against another copy, an unresolved V gene accounts for under half, and the cause of the remainder is not known. In this sample the table shows around 74,000 clones, less than 85% of which occur a single time. 0.5% to 0.65% of the sample is in the top ten clones. Sequenced here: CD4+ or CD8+ T cells sorted from blood, sampled in a trial of the OX40 agonist ivuxolimab. These receptors all stem from an adult with an advanced solid tumor such as melanoma, head and neck, liver or kidney cancer.

This sequence joins TRBV28 and TRBJ1-3, with D unclear. The CDR3 covers 13 residues. Germline CDR1 reads MDHEN; CDR2 reads SYDVKM. V was shortened by 3 bases and J by 3 bases, with 6 bases between the two germline ends. The CDR3 loop is CASSFGFGNTIYF. For the CDR3, the DNA is TGTGCCAGCAGTTTTGGGTTTGGAAACACCATATATTTT. The full variable domain, rest sourced from reference TRBV28 and TRBJ1-3, is DVKVTQSSRYLVKRTGEKVFLECVQDMDHENMFWYRQDPGLGLRLIYFSYDVKMKEKGDIPEGYSVSREKKERFSLILESASTNQTSMYLCASSFGFGNTIYFGEGSWLTVV.

The chain uses TRBV27 and TRBJ2-7, with 7 bases identical to TRBD2. The germline CDR1 and CDR2 sequences are MNHEY and SMNVEV (reference sequence). V lost 1 base and J lost 3; bases outside the gene matches: 3. The CDR3 has 14 amino acids. The CDR3 DNA is TGTGCCAGCAGTTTATACGGCGGGAGCTACGAGCAGTACTTC. Translated: CASSLYGGSYEQYF.